What follows are 25 T cell receptor beta chains derived from one specimen sequenced in a study of Ad26.COV2.S vaccination and SARS-CoV-2 variants. Data came from immunoSEQ multiplex PCR; TCRdb stores just in-frame clones and leaves some out. The sample contains 200,000 to 300,000 clones, 70% to 90% of which appear only once. Treatment specified: 15 to 20 received Ad26.COV2.S at low or high dose, single or two shots; roughly five received placebo; per-sample allocation not given. Sampling happened 63 days after the first vaccine or placebo injection. This material consisted of peripheral blood, taken in a trial of Ad26.COV2.S vaccine versus placebo. The receptors derive from a person aged 18 to 59 who received the Ad26.COV2.S COVID-19 vaccine or a placebo.

The rearrangement links TRBV2 to TRBJ2-1; D unclear. Trimming stripped 5 bases from V and 4 bases from J, with 15 bases between. Germline assignment: CDR1 SNHLY and CDR2 FYNNEI. This CDR3 has 15 amino acids. In DNA form, the CDR3 reads TGTGCCAGCAGTTACCCCTCCGGACGTTACAATGAGCAGTTCTTC. Translation gives CASSYPSGRYNEQFF.

V gene TRBV12-3 or TRBV12-4 combines with J gene TRBJ2-3; the D is unclear. V gave up 7 bases and J gave up 4 bases, with 6 bases separating them. This CDR3 comprises 11 residues. Written as DNA, the CDR3 is TGTGCCAGCACTTTGGCAGATACGCAGTATTTT. It yields the protein CASTLADTQYF.

The rearrangement uses TRBV4-3 and TRBJ2-7; D is perhaps TRBD1 or TRBD2 (6 bases each). This CDR3 spans 14 amino acids. Trimming cost V 2 bases and J 2 bases, with 10 bases left between them. Per germline, CDR1 LGHNA and CDR2 YSLEER. The CDR3 protein is CASSQYGGPYEQYF. The CDR3 DNA is TGCGCCAGCAGCCAATATGGGGGGCCCTACGAGCAGTACTTC.

The V call is TRBV7-2, the J call TRBJ2-3; D is possibly TRBD2 (6 bases). V lost 3 bases, J lost 0 bases, and 13 bases lay in between. CDR3 length: 16 amino acids. Germline V gene data show CDR1 as SGHTA and CDR2 as FQGNSA. In DNA, the CDR3 is TGTGCCAGCAGCTTCCTCCGGGACTCCAGCACAGATACGCAGTATTTT. Its protein is CASSFLRDSSTDTQYF.

This clone was seen only once. V usage is TRBV27 and J usage is TRBJ2-7; 8 positions match TRBD1. V was clipped by 3 bases and J by 2 bases; unmatched bases: 3. This CDR3 region has 14 residues. CDR1 and CDR2 (germline): MNHEY, SMNVEV (reference sequence). The CDR3 is CASSFRGPTYEQYF. CDR3 bases: TGTGCCAGCAGTTTCAGGGGGCCTACCTACGAGCAGTACTTC.

V usage is TRBV15 and J usage is TRBJ2-2, with D perhaps TRBD2 (7 bases). The germline CDR1 and CDR2 sequences are LNHNV and YYDKDF (reference sequence). V lost 1 base and J lost 6, with 12 bases in between. This CDR3 is built from 15 residues. CDR3 protein: CATSRVGGGSGELFF. The CDR3 coding sequence is TGTGCCACCAGCAGAGTGGGCGGGGGCTCCGGGGAGCTGTTTTTT.

Only a few counts were recorded for this clone. The rearrangement uses TRBV18 and TRBJ1-1; D unresolved. This CDR3 comprises 13 residues. V was pared by 4 bases and J by 5 bases, with 11 bases between. Germline V gene sequence: CDR1 KGHSH, CDR2 LQKENI. The CDR3 coding sequence is TGTGCCAGCTCACTAGTAGCGGAAACTGAAGCTTTCTTT. Translation gives CASSLVAETEAFF.

V usage is TRBV4-1 and J usage is TRBJ2-1, with D perhaps matching TRBD1 (6 bases). The germline gives CDR1 MGHRA, CDR2 YSYEKL. The V end was cut by 4 bases, the J end by 4 bases, with 14 bases between. The CDR3 sequence is 15 residues long. In nucleotides, the CDR3 is TGCGCCAGCAGCCCGGTACAGGGAACGTACAATGAGCAGTTCTTC. It translates to CASSPVQGTYNEQFF.

The rearrangement uses TRBV5-6 and TRBJ1-2; D uncertain. The V and J ends lost 4 bases and 5 bases respectively, with 6 bases between them. This CDR3 is built from 11 residues. CDR1 is SGHDT, CDR2 YYEEEE, per germline. The CDR3 coding sequence is TGTGCCAGCAGCGTCAGTTATGGCTACACCTTC. Protein product: CASSVSYGYTF. Filled out from reference TRBV5-6 and TRBJ1-2, the complete variable domain reads DAGVTQSPTHLIKTRGQQVTLRCSPKSGHDTVSWYQQALGQGPQFIFQYYEEEERQRGNFPDRFSGHQFPNYSSELNVNALLLGDSALYLCASSVSYGYTFGSGTRLTVV.

V gene TRBV6-5 combines with J gene TRBJ1-5; TRBD1 aligns across 8 bases. Germline lookup yields CDR1 MNHEY and CDR2 SVGAGI. Trimming removed 10 bases from V and 7 bases from J; junction bases left unmatched: 6. This CDR3 contains 12 residues. The CDR3 loop is CATWTGRQPQHF. The CDR3 DNA reads as TGTGCCACCTGGACAGGGAGGCAGCCCCAGCATTTT.

The chain joins TRBV4-3 to TRBJ1-1, with a weak D call TRBD1 (5 bases). Trimming took off 5 bases at V and 6 bases at J, with 16 bases between the two ends. This CDR3 is built from 14 residues. The germline gives CDR1 LGHNA, CDR2 YSLEER. The CDR3 reads CASSGGLGGSEAFF. In DNA, the CDR3 is TGCGCCAGCAGCGGGGGATTGGGAGGGTCTGAAGCTTTCTTT.

The gene calls are TRBV12-3 or TRBV12-4 and TRBJ1-1; no firm D call. V lost 3 bases and J lost 11, with 10 bases in between. This CDR3 has 11 residues. CDR3 residues: CASSFGGRAFF. CDR3 nucleotides: TGTGCCAGCAGTTTTGGCGGGCGGGCTTTCTTT.

This clone has just one count. This chain links TRBV30 with TRBJ2-7; D gene unclear. The length of the CDR3 is 14 residues. Trimming stripped 7 bases from V and 5 bases from J, with 21 bases between. Germline CDR1 is GTSNPN and CDR2 is SVGIG (reference sequence). Here the CDR3 DNA reads TGTGCCTCCAGCTTTACCCTAAGTTGGAACGAGCAGTACTTC. It yields the protein CASSFTLSWNEQYF.

V and J are TRBV28 and TRBJ1-4; 8 nucleotides match TRBD1. J was trimmed by 3 bases and V by 4 bases; bases with no gene match: 10. This CDR3 has 17 amino acids. CDR1 and CDR2 (germline): MDHEN, SYDVKM. The DNA for the CDR3 is TGTGCCAGCAGTTCATACCGACAGGGGAGGGCTAATGAAAAACTGTTTTTT. Its protein product is CASSSYRQGRANEKLFF.

V gene TRBV6-2 or TRBV6-3 combines with J gene TRBJ2-1; TRBD2 aligns across 7 bases. The CDR3 consists of 16 residues. Germline V lookup: CDR1 MNHEY, CDR2 SVGEGT. Unmatched junction bases numbered 6, after V lost 0 bases and J lost 4 bases. The CDR3 protein is CASSYSGGTTYNEQFF. In DNA form, the CDR3 reads TGTGCCAGCAGTTACTCGGGTGGGACTACTTACAATGAGCAGTTCTTC.

The gene calls are TRBV9 and TRBJ1-3; D call uncertain. The CDR3 loop spans 14 amino acids. Germline V gene data show CDR1 as SGDLS and CDR2 as YYNGEE. Trimming took off 0 bases at V and 4 bases at J, with 8 bases between the two ends. This CDR3 reads CASSVEALGNTIYF. The DNA of the CDR3 is TGTGCCAGCAGCGTAGAGGCCCTCGGAAACACCATATATTTT.

This chain connects TRBV6-2 or TRBV6-3 to TRBJ1-1; D is undetermined. From germline, CDR1 is MNHEY and CDR2 SVGEGT. Trimming took off 4 bases at V and 0 bases at J, with 3 bases between the two ends. The CDR3 is made up of 12 amino acids. CDR3 DNA sequence: TGTGCCAGCAGTTTGCTGAACACTGAAGCTTTCTTT. Translating gives CASSLLNTEAFF.

This clone appeared once. J is TRBJ1-2 and V is TRBV19; tentatively, D is TRBD1 (5 bases). The V and J ends lost 6 bases and 1 base respectively, with 15 bases between them. The CDR3 extends over 15 amino acids. Germline lookup yields CDR1 LNHDA and CDR2 SQIVND (reference sequence). The CDR3: CASRPVGPFNYGYTF. DNA of the CDR3: TGTGCCAGTAGACCGGTGGGGCCCTTTAACTATGGCTACACCTTC.

The chain joins TRBV5-1 to TRBJ2-5, with D tentatively TRBD2 (6 bases). CDR1 and CDR2 from the germline V gene are SGHRS and YFSETQ. Trimming pared 0 bases from V and 5 bases from J, leaving 17 bases between. CDR3 length equals 16 residues. The CDR3 sequence is CASSLGVWSREETQYF. In DNA form, the CDR3 reads TGCGCCAGCAGCTTGGGAGTTTGGTCCCGGGAGGAGACCCAGTACTTC. Full variable domain (missing parts from reference TRBV5-1 and TRBJ2-5): KAGVTQTPRYLIKTRGQQVTLSCSPISGHRSVSWYQQTPGQGLQFLFEYFSETQRNKGNFPGRFSGRQFSNSRSEMNVSTLELGDSALYLCASSLGVWSREETQYFGPGTRLLVL.

This clone was seen a few times. The rearrangement joins TRBV5-1 to TRBJ1-1; tentative D call: TRBD1 (5 bases). CDR3 size: 16 residues. CDR1 and CDR2 from the germline V gene are SGHRS and YFSETQ. V lost 0 bases to trimming and J lost 4 bases, with 16 bases between them. The CDR3 sequence: CASSLGGTSGITEAFF. The CDR3 region has the DNA TGCGCCAGCAGCTTGGGCGGGACCAGTGGGATCACTGAAGCTTTCTTT.

The rearrangement uses TRBV12-3 or TRBV12-4 and TRBJ1-5; the match to TRBD1 covers 7 bases. The CDR3 is 12 residues long. V was clipped by 6 bases and J by 7 bases; unmatched bases: 3. CDR3 in amino acids: CASRSGGQPQHF. The CDR3 nucleotides are TGTGCCAGCAGATCAGGGGGGCAGCCCCAGCATTTT.

The chain recombines TRBV4-3 with TRBJ2-7; TRBD1 agrees at 8 bases. Germline-derived CDR1 and CDR2 are LGHNA and YSLEER. V gave up 0 bases and J gave up 1 base; unmatched junction bases: 5. The CDR3 is made up of 16 amino acids. The CDR3 DNA is TGCGCCAGCAGCCAAGAAGATCGGGACAGGTCCTACGAGCAGTACTTC. It codes for CASSQEDRDRSYEQYF.

This clone showed up just once. The V call is TRBV4-1, the J call TRBJ2-2, with 10 bases lining up with TRBD1. Germline V lookup: CDR1 MGHRA, CDR2 YSYEKL. There are 17 residues in the CDR3. Trimming cost V 3 bases and J 4 bases; bases outside gene matches: 8. The CDR3 here is CASSHWTGGWSTGELFF. As DNA, the CDR3 is TGCGCCAGCAGCCACTGGACAGGGGGGTGGTCCACCGGGGAGCTGTTTTTT.

V gene TRBV5-6 combines with J gene TRBJ2-6; D is uncertain. The CDR3 has 14 amino acids. Germline loops: CDR1 SGHDT, CDR2 YYEEEE. Trimming stripped 5 bases from V and 1 base from J, with 7 bases between. DNA of the CDR3: TGTGCCAGCAGAATACAGTCTGGGGCCAACGTCCTGACTTTC. It yields the protein CASRIQSGANVLTF.

V and J are TRBV19 and TRBJ2-2; D remains unclear. CDR1 LNHDA and CDR2 SQIVND come from the germline V gene (reference sequence). The V and J ends lost 4 bases and 0 bases respectively, with 9 bases between them. The CDR3 consists of 15 residues. The CDR3 is CASSNMGPNTGELFF. CDR3 DNA: TGTGCCAGTAGTAACATGGGCCCGAACACCGGGGAGCTGTTTTTT.